These 30 T cell receptor beta chains came from one sample sequenced in a study of naive and memory T cell subsets. Two oligonucleotides, mixed equimolar, formed the beta constant-region primer covering TRBC1 and TRBC2. The ligated cDNA underwent four PCR rounds using SP2 and nested alpha and beta constant-region primers. TCRdb ran MiXCR on the UMI-ligation and nested PCR reads and lists one entry per CDR3 protein. The sample records around 130,000 distinct CDR3 sequences, 35% to 40% being singletons. The specimen sequenced was central memory CD4+ T cells from blood. These receptors were obtained from a human donor in good health.

V gene TRBV24-1 combines with J gene TRBJ2-3; tentatively, D is TRBD1 or TRBD2 (5 bases each). From germline, CDR1 is KGHDR and CDR2 SFDVKD. Trimming cost V 3 bases and J 3 bases, with 9 bases left between them. The CDR3 runs 14 residues. The CDR3 DNA sequence: TGTGCCACCAGTGATGGGGGAGTGACAGATACGCAGTATTTT. It codes for CATSDGGVTDTQYF.

This clonotype was detected only a few times. This rearrangement joins TRBV20-1 to TRBJ2-7, with D possibly TRBD2 on 7 matching bases. This CDR3 comprises 16 residues. Germline V gene sequence: CDR1 DFQATT, CDR2 SNEGSKA (reference sequence). The V and J ends lost 4 bases and 7 bases respectively, with 26 bases between them. The CDR3 is CSAIRVQEGGLGEQYF. The CDR3 DNA reads TGCAGTGCTATAAGGGTCCAAGAGGGGGGGTTAGGAGAGCAGTACTTC.

The rearrangement joins TRBV24-1 to TRBJ2-7; 10 bases are a match to TRBD1. The germline V gene has CDR1 KGHDR and CDR2 SFDVKD. Trimming removed 2 bases from V and 2 bases from J; junction bases left unmatched: 2. The CDR3 length is 15 residues. The CDR3 coding sequence is TGTGCCACCAGTGATTCAGGACAGGGGGCCTACGAGCAGTACTTC. This gives the protein CATSDSGQGAYEQYF.

The CDR3 reads CASKMGTANQETQYF. The CDR3 bases are TGTGCCAGCAAAATGGGAACAGCTAATCAAGAGACCCAGTACTTC. The chain carries TRBV12-3 or TRBV12-4 and TRBJ2-5; D is ambiguous. This CDR3 spans 15 amino acids. Trimming shortened V by 7 bases and J by 2 bases, and 17 bases separated the two germline ends.

This clonotype was seen a few times. The chain uses TRBV7-8 and TRBJ2-1; no clear D. Trimming shortened V by 4 bases and J by 1 base, and 17 bases separated the two germline ends. The CDR3 has 17 residues. Germline V gives CDR1 SGHVS, CDR2 FQNEAQ. Here the CDR3 reads CASSSNPMGGSYNEQFF. CDR3 coding DNA: TGTGCCAGCAGCTCAAACCCTATGGGCGGTTCCTACAATGAGCAGTTCTTC.

This clonotype was observed at least ten times. The chain is built from TRBV30 and TRBJ2-7; tentatively, D is TRBD1 (6 bases). The CDR3 totals 12 residues. Germline CDR1 reads GTSNPN; CDR2 reads SVGIG (reference sequence). V gave up 1 base and J gave up 2 bases, with 6 bases separating them. CDR3: CAWSEGAYEQYF. For the CDR3, the DNA is TGTGCCTGGAGTGAGGGGGCCTACGAGCAGTACTTC. Full variable domain (missing parts from reference TRBV30 and TRBJ2-7): SQTIHQWPATLVQPVGSPLSLECTVEGTSNPNLYWYRQAAGRGLQLLFYSVGIGQISSEVPQNLSASRPQDRQFILSSKKLLLSDSGFYLCAWSEGAYEQYFGPGTRLTVT.

This chain joins TRBV29-1 and TRBJ2-3; TRBD1 might be the D (6 bases). Germline CDR1 is SQVTM and CDR2 is ANQGSEA. CDR3 size: 13 residues. In nucleotides, the CDR3 is TGCACGATAAACAGGGAAGGCACAGATACGCAGTATTTT. It translates to CTINREGTDTQYF.

The rearrangement uses TRBV6-6 and TRBJ2-7; D is unclear. The CDR3 is 12 residues long. V lost 6 bases and J lost 7, with 13 bases in between. CDR1 is MNHNY and CDR2 is SVGAGI in the germline V gene (reference sequence). Written as DNA, the CDR3 is TGTGCCAGCAGCCGCCTAGTGGGGGAGCAGTACTTC. This encodes CASSRLVGEQYF.

This chain connects TRBV10-3 to TRBJ1-1; no definite D call. The CDR3 runs 13 residues. CDR1 and CDR2 from the germline V gene are ENHRY and SYGVKD. V was shortened by 0 bases and J by 10 bases, with 12 bases between the two germline ends. The CDR3 DNA follows: TGTGCCATCAGTGAGTCTGCACAGTCGAGAGCTTTCTTT. Its translation is CAISESAQSRAFF.

The gene calls are TRBV14 and TRBJ1-1, with 9 bases identical to TRBD1. The V and J ends lost 4 bases and 5 bases, in that order; junction bases with no gene match: 11. The CDR3 spans 16 residues. Germline V gives CDR1 SGHDN, CDR2 FVKESK. CDR3 in amino acids: CASSPPLGTGRTEAFF. The CDR3 nucleotides are TGTGCCAGCAGCCCCCCCCTAGGGACAGGGCGGACTGAAGCTTTCTTT. Combining the CDR3 with reference TRBV14 and TRBJ1-1 gives the whole variable domain EAGVTQFPSHSVIEKGQTVTLRCDPISGHDNLYWYRRVMGKEIKFLLHFVKESKQDESGMPNNRFLAERTGGTYSTLKVQPAELEDSGVYFCASSPPLGTGRTEAFFGQGTRLTVV.

The table lists this clonotype with a few counts. The chain employs TRBV18 and TRBJ2-3; D tentatively fits TRBD1 or TRBD2 (5 bases each). Trimming left V 3 bases short and J 0 bases short, with 13 bases between. Looked up from germline, CDR1 is KGHSH and CDR2 is LQKENI. CDR3 length: 16 residues. CDR3 DNA: TGTGCCAGCTCACCGTACCGGGGCTCGAGCACAGATACGCAGTATTTT. This gives the protein CASSPYRGSSTDTQYF.

The chain links TRBV6-5 to TRBJ2-2; D tentatively reads TRBD1 or TRBD2 (5 bases each). V lost 6 bases, J lost 5 bases, and 16 bases lay in between. The CDR3 runs to 15 residues. From germline, CDR1 is MNHEY and CDR2 SVGAGI. For the CDR3, the DNA is TGTGCCAGCAGGGGGGTTGGGGGTTGGACCGGGGAGCTGTTTTTT. Translated: CASRGVGGWTGELFF.

In this sample, this clonotype turned up a few times. This chain connects TRBV14 to TRBJ2-7; D is unresolved. Trimming stripped 6 bases from V and 5 bases from J, with 17 bases between. The CDR3 is 14 amino acids. Germline V gene lookup returns CDR1 SGHDN and CDR2 FVKESK. CDR3 bases: TGTGCCAGCAGTCCGTTAGCAGTGGGAAACGAGCAGTACTTC. It yields the protein CASSPLAVGNEQYF. Combining the CDR3 with reference TRBV14 and TRBJ2-7 gives the whole variable domain EAGVTQFPSHSVIEKGQTVTLRCDPISGHDNLYWYRRVMGKEIKFLLHFVKESKQDESGMPNNRFLAERTGGTYSTLKVQPAELEDSGVYFCASSPLAVGNEQYFGPGTRLTVT.

There are a few counts of this clonotype. V is TRBV6-1 and J is TRBJ1-5, with 9 bases fitting TRBD1. The CDR3 totals 15 residues. Trimming at V came to 4 bases and at J to 6 bases, leaving 7 bases not matched to a gene. CDR1 is MNHNS and CDR2 is SASEGT in the germline V gene. This chain's CDR3 is CASSGAGQGFQPQHF. CDR3 coding DNA: TGTGCCAGCAGTGGGGCAGGACAGGGGTTTCAGCCCCAGCATTTT.

This clonotype was found a few times. V and J are TRBV28 and TRBJ1-4; D is undetermined. CDR3 length equals 13 residues. The germline V gene has CDR1 MDHEN and CDR2 SYDVKM. With 6 bases removed from V and 3 bases from J, the gap between germline ends came to 8 bases. CDR3 amino acids: CASRTPPNEKLFF. The CDR3 DNA is TGTGCCAGCAGGACACCTCCTAATGAAAAACTGTTTTTT.

The chain employs TRBV20-1 and TRBJ2-1; a weak D match, TRBD1 (6 bases). CDR1 is DFQATT, CDR2 SNEGSKA, per germline (reference sequence). Between the trimmed V and J ends, which lost 0 bases and 5 bases, there was a span of 14 bases. CDR3 size: 15 residues. The CDR3 DNA reads as TGCAGTGCTAGAGAGGGGGCAGGTGAGAACAATGAGCAGTTCTTC. Translating gives CSAREGAGENNEQFF.

The chain couples TRBV7-9 to TRBJ2-7; weak D call: TRBD1 (6 bases). V dropped 4 bases and J dropped 7 bases, with 11 bases sitting between them. This CDR3 spans 12 amino acids. Germline-derived CDR1 and CDR2 are SEHNR and FQNEAQ (reference sequence). CDR3 sequence reads: CASSYQTGEQYF. The CDR3 nucleotides read TGTGCCAGCAGCTACCAAACAGGGGAGCAGTACTTC.

This clonotype was picked up one time. V usage is TRBV27 and J usage is TRBJ1-6; TRBD1 matches at 10 bases. V dropped 3 bases and J dropped 10; count of bases not matched to a gene: 6. This CDR3 is 15 amino acids long. CDR1 MNHEY and CDR2 SMNVEV come from the germline V gene (reference sequence). CDR3 amino acids: CASSFFGTGDSPLHF. The CDR3 region has the DNA TGTGCCAGCAGTTTTTTCGGGACAGGGGACTCACCCCTCCACTTT.

The chain employs TRBV3-1 and TRBJ1-5; D uncertain. Germline loops: CDR1 LGHDT, CDR2 YNNKEL (reference sequence). The CDR3 length is 14 residues. V lost 1 base and J 5 bases, leaving 9 bases between the germline ends. The CDR3: CASSQGRTDQPQHF. The CDR3 coding sequence is TGTGCCAGCAGCCAAGGCCGGACGGATCAGCCCCAGCATTTT.

The V call is TRBV4-2, the J call TRBJ2-2, with 10 nucleotides matching TRBD2. The CDR3 contains 18 residues. Germline values: CDR1 LGHNA, CDR2 YNFKEQ. V dropped 0 bases and J dropped 6; count of bases not matched to a gene: 10. The chain's CDR3 is CASSQDWASGSLAGELFF. DNA of the CDR3: TGTGCCAGCAGCCAAGATTGGGCTAGCGGGAGTTTAGCCGGGGAGCTGTTTTTT.

Points on this clonotype: Just one base apart from a much larger clone, this may be a read error. The genes are TRBV15 and TRBJ2-7; D ambiguous. Trimming shortened V by 1 base and J by 7 bases, and 11 bases separated the two germline ends. Germline CDR1 is LNHNV and CDR2 is YYDKDF (reference sequence). The CDR3 contains 13 residues. The CDR3 region is CATSRVASGEQYF. DNA for the CDR3: TGTGCCACCAGCAGAGTCGCCTCAGGAGAGCAGTACTTC.

This clonotype has more than one count but fewer than ten. The chain employs TRBV6-1 and TRBJ2-7; 7 positions match TRBD1. The CDR3 loop spans 16 amino acids. Unmatched junction bases numbered 12, after V lost 3 bases and J lost 4 bases. The V gene's germline CDR1 is MNHNS and CDR2 SASEGT. CDR3 loop: CASSDKYRDSSYEQYF. The DNA of the CDR3 is TGTGCCAGCAGTGACAAATACCGGGACAGTAGTTACGAGCAGTACTTC.

The genes are TRBV20-1 and TRBJ2-2; possible D gene TRBD1, 6 bases. The CDR3 totals 15 residues. The V gene lost 2 bases and the J gene lost 2 bases, with 12 bases spanning the gap. CDR1 and CDR2 from the germline V gene are DFQATT and SNEGSKA (reference sequence). The CDR3 region has the DNA TGCAGTGCTAGACCCCGGACAGTTAACACCGGGGAGCTGTTTTTT. This gives the protein CSARPRTVNTGELFF.

J is TRBJ1-2 and V is TRBV20-1; D ambiguous. This CDR3 is built from 12 residues. The V gene lost 1 base and the J gene lost 4 bases, with 7 bases spanning the gap. Germline V gene lookup returns CDR1 DFQATT and CDR2 SNEGSKA (reference sequence). This CDR3 is CSARADLYGYTF. The CDR3 DNA reads TGCAGTGCTAGAGCGGACCTCTATGGCTACACCTTC.

This clonotype came up a few times. The V and J genes are TRBV4-3 and TRBJ1-4, with unresolved D. The CDR3 is 14 amino acids. Looked up from germline, CDR1 is LGHNA and CDR2 is YSLEER. Between the trimmed V and J ends, which lost 0 bases and 9 bases, there was a span of 11 bases. CDR3 sequence reads: CASSQEGSRQKLFF. The CDR3 nucleotides read TGCGCCAGCAGCCAAGAGGGCAGCCGACAAAAACTGTTTTTT.

The V gene is TRBV12-3 or TRBV12-4, the J gene TRBJ1-5; 7 nucleotides match TRBD1. The CDR3 extends over 14 amino acids. The V gene end was trimmed by 5 bases and the J gene end by 4 bases; junction bases not matched to a gene: 5. CDR3 protein: CASSKGQLNQPQHF. CDR3 coding DNA: TGTGCCAGCAGTAAGGGACAGTTGAATCAGCCCCAGCATTTT.

V is TRBV30 and J is TRBJ2-1; D possibly corresponds to TRBD2 (5 bases). CDR1 GTSNPN and CDR2 SVGIG come from the germline V gene (reference sequence). The CDR3 is 11 residues long. Trimming removed 3 bases from V and 7 bases from J, with 7 bases in between. DNA for the CDR3: TGTGCCTGGAGACGGGAAAATGAGCAGTTCTTC. As protein: CAWRRENEQFF.

The chain uses TRBV3-1 and TRBJ2-1; D may correspond to TRBD1 or TRBD2 (6 bases each). Trimming removed 4 bases from V and 4 bases from J, with 20 bases in between. Germline CDR1 reads LGHDT; CDR2 reads YNNKEL (reference sequence). CDR3 length: 17 amino acids. The DNA for the CDR3 is TGTGCCAGCAGCCGATTAGAAGGGGGGAAGGGGTACAATGAGCAGTTCTTC. Its protein is CASSRLEGGKGYNEQFF.

This clonotype was seen more than once but under ten times. The rearrangement uses TRBV28 and TRBJ2-4; D gene ambiguous. V was cut by 6 bases and J by 2 bases, with 17 bases left in between. CDR1 is MDHEN and CDR2 is SYDVKM in the germline V gene. CDR3 length equals 16 residues. The CDR3 DNA follows: TGTGCCAGCAGACCCCCCCGATGGGGAACCAAAAACATTCAGTACTTC. Translating gives CASRPPRWGTKNIQYF.

This clonotype was seen only a few times. V usage is TRBV2 and J usage is TRBJ2-3; 10 nucleotides match TRBD1. V was clipped by 6 bases and J by 6 bases; unmatched bases: 6. The CDR3 covers 14 residues. CDR1 SNHLY and CDR2 FYNNEI come from the germline V gene. As DNA, the CDR3 is TGTGCCAGCAGAAGGGGACAGGGGATGGATACGCAGTATTTT. It encodes CASRRGQGMDTQYF.